A single TCR beta chain is shown here with its context. Reverse transcription of about 0.5 to 1 ug RNA used random hexamers. Amplification of TCR beta CDR3 used immunoSEQ multiplex PCR across 54 Vbeta and 13 Jbeta. Each CDR3 protein gets one entry after TCRdb re-called the immunoSEQ multiplex PCR reads with MiXCR. In the table there are 300,000 to 350,000 distinct CDR3 sequences, about 91% of which are singletons. The data were taken from a study of CD8 T cells in Susac syndrome. CD8+ and CD4+ blood T cells underwent TCR beta sequencing. The CDR3 is made up of 15 amino acids. Trimming at V came to 0 bases and at J to 5 bases, leaving 3 bases not matched to a gene.

The chain employs TRBV12-3 or TRBV12-4 and TRBJ2-4; 8 nucleotides line up with TRBD1. The sequence was obtained from a human donor with multiple sclerosis. The material sequenced was CD4+ T cells from PBMCs. The CDR3 region is CASSLAGTGENIQYF. The CDR3 DNA follows: TGTGCCAGCAGTTTAGCCGGGACAGGCGAAAACATTCAGTACTTC.